This note documents a single T cell receptor beta chain sequence. This CDR3 is built from 15 residues. V was trimmed by 7 bases and J by 4 bases, leaving 17 bases between them. Germline CDR1 and CDR2: ENHRY and SYGVKD. cDNA synthesis used the whole RNA isolate, giving expressed TCRB sequences. Only in-frame clones appear in the TCRdb table, and some are missing; sequencing was by immunoSEQ multiplex PCR. Found here are hundreds of thousands of clones, 30% of them singletons; the top ten hold about 0.065%. The data stem from a study of beta chain features in type 1 diabetes. The TCR originated in a man aged 18 to 29 in good health. The chain has TRBV10-3 and TRBJ2-1, with TRBD1 as a possible D gene (6 bases). Source material: naive CD4+ T cells from blood. The CDR3 sequence is CAITPGDRGYNEQFF. CDR3 bases: TGTGCCATCACCCCAGGGGACCGAGGGTACAATGAGCAGTTCTTC.